The rows below give T cell receptor beta chains drawn from one sample of a study of graft-versus-host responses after intestinal transplantation. Using immunoSEQ multiplex PCR, the repertoire was profiled, and TCRdb retains in-frame clones only, with some absent. The repertoire holds 130,000 to 150,000 clones, with about 90% as singletons. For these TCRs, the target antigens are not known. The source was unstimulated CD4+ T cells sorted from spleen or lymph node cells, collected before intestinal transplant. Receptors originate from a human donor who received an intestinal transplant. Each CDR3 is given with its conserved first and last residue. The D gene is left open where the match is weak. Part of the rows lack a size; the others show once, few, many or a class for expanded clones.

TRBV9	once	TRBJ1-2	NA	CASSWGDQRGYTF	TGTGCCAGCAGCTGGGGGGACCAACGGGGCTACACCTTC
TRBV10-3	NA	TRBJ1-2	TRBD1	CAIYQTGNYGYTF	TGTGCCATCTACCAGACAGGGAACTATGGCTACACCTTC
TRBV4-2	NA	TRBJ2-5	TRBD2	CASSQGLAETQYF	TGTGCCAGCAGCCAAGGACTAGCGGAGACCCAGTACTTC
TRBV5-1	NA	TRBJ2-5	NA	CASSRPQETQYF	TGCGCCAGCAGCAGGCCCCAAGAGACCCAGTACTTC
TRBV28	NA	TRBJ1-1	TRBD1	CASRLWTGGRTEAFF	TGTGCCAGCAGACTGTGGACAGGGGGGCGCACTGAAGCTTTCTTT
TRBV30	NA	TRBJ2-7	TRBD2	CAWSGLAVYEQYF	TGTGCCTGGAGTGGCCTAGCGGTCTACGAGCAGTACTTC
TRBV18	NA	TRBJ1-4	NA	CASSSGTAYEKLFF	TGTGCCAGCTCATCCGGGACCGCCTATGAAAAACTGTTTTTT
TRBV29-1	NA	TRBJ2-5	NA	CSVRGKWTQYF	TGCAGCGTTAGAGGGAAGTGGACCCAGTACTTC
TRBV18	NA	TRBJ2-1	TRBD1	CASSTYRGDDNEQFF	TGTGCCAGCTCAACGTACAGGGGCGACGACAATGAGCAGTTCTTC
TRBV11-2	NA	TRBJ2-2	TRBD2	CASSFAPSGEGELFF	TGTGCCAGCAGCTTCGCCCCTAGCGGAGAAGGGGAGCTGTTTTTT
TRBV28	NA	TRBJ1-1	NA	CASSSPREAFF	TGTGCCAGCAGTTCCCCGCGGGAAGCTTTCTTT
TRBV27	NA	TRBJ1-3	NA	CASSLLGTGNTIYF	TGTGCCAGCAGTTTATTAGGAACTGGAAACACCATATATTTT
TRBV5-1	NA	TRBJ2-1	NA	CASSYRYNEQFF	TGCGCCAGCAGCTACCGGTACAATGAGCAGTTCTTC
TRBV11-2	NA	TRBJ2-1	NA	CASSPRQADSYNEQFF	TGTGCCAGCAGCCCAAGACAAGCTGACTCCTACAATGAGCAGTTCTTC
TRBV5-1	NA	TRBJ2-1	NA	CASSFGGYSYNEQFF	TGCGCCAGCAGCTTCGGGGGTTACTCCTACAATGAGCAGTTCTTC
TRBV6-1	NA	TRBJ2-7	NA	CASSNYYEQYF	TGTGCCAGCAGCAACTATTATGAGCAGTACTTC
TRBV7-6	once	TRBJ2-3	NA	CASSLKHPGSGQGSTDTQYF	TGTGCCAGCAGCTTAAAACATCCTGGTTCGGGGCAGGGGAGCACAGATACGCAGTATTTT
TRBV30	NA	TRBJ1-2	NA	CAWSDGGGVGYTF	TGTGCCTGGAGTGATGGGGGGGGAGTTGGCTACACCTTC
TRBV5-1	NA	TRBJ2-7	TRBD2	CASSFGLGSGRGEQYF	TGCGCCAGCAGCTTCGGGTTGGGTAGCGGGAGAGGCGAGCAGTACTTC
TRBV5-1	NA	TRBJ2-1	TRBD2	CARLSGDKGLAGFNEQFF	TGCGCCAGACTTTCAGGGGACAAGGGACTAGCGGGATTCAATGAGCAGTTCTTC
TRBV19	NA	TRBJ2-1	NA	CASSTSDSLGEQFF	TGTGCCAGTAGTACCTCGGACAGCCTCGGGGAGCAGTTCTTC
TRBV9	once	TRBJ1-1	NA	CASSVEGQNTEAFF	TGTGCCAGCAGCGTAGAGGGCCAGAACACTGAAGCTTTCTTT
TRBV6-1	NA	TRBJ1-1	NA	CATARGLGTEAFF	TGTGCCACCGCAAGGGGATTGGGCACTGAAGCTTTCTTT
TRBV28	NA	TRBJ1-1	TRBD1	CASGEQGPNTEAFF	TGTGCCAGCGGGGAACAGGGGCCCAACACTGAAGCTTTCTTT
TRBV7-2	NA	TRBJ1-2	NA	CASSSQLWGYTF	TGTGCCAGCAGCTCACAGTTGTGGGGCTACACCTTC
TRBV27	once	TRBJ1-6	NA	CASSQTFKNSPLHF	TGTGCCAGCAGTCAGACATTTAAGAATTCACCCCTCCACTTT
TRBV5-1	NA	TRBJ1-1	NA	CASSVDGDTEAFF	TGCGCCAGCAGCGTTGATGGGGACACTGAAGCTTTCTTT
TRBV14	NA	TRBJ2-1	NA	CASSQDRGLQFF	TGTGCCAGCAGCCAAGACCGGGGATTGCAGTTCTTC
TRBV7-2	NA	TRBJ2-1	TRBD2	CASSRLAGGPSYNEQFF	TGTGCCAGCAGCCGATTAGCGGGAGGGCCCTCCTACAATGAGCAGTTCTTC
TRBV18	NA	TRBJ1-2	NA	CASSGSGTAYGYTF	TGTGCCAGCTCGGGCTCCGGGACCGCTTATGGCTACACCTTC
TRBV15	NA	TRBJ1-4	NA	CATSRESVIGEKLFF	TGTGCCACCAGCAGAGAATCTGTGATAGGTGAAAAACTGTTTTTT
TRBV11-2	NA	TRBJ2-5	TRBD2	CASSPQGLARGETQYF	TGTGCCAGCAGCCCCCAGGGACTAGCGCGAGGAGAGACCCAGTACTTC
TRBV28	NA	TRBJ1-1	NA	CASSLPDKNTEAFF	TGTGCCAGCAGTTTACCGGACAAGAACACTGAAGCTTTCTTT
TRBV7-2	once	TRBJ2-7	TRBD2	CASSKTSGGTYEQYF	TGTGCCAGCAGCAAGACTAGCGGGGGTACCTACGAGCAGTACTTC
TRBV30	NA	TRBJ2-7	TRBD2	CAWRDWLAGGPSYEQYF	TGTGCCTGGAGGGATTGGCTAGCGGGAGGGCCTTCCTACGAGCAGTACTTC
TRBV5-6	NA	TRBJ2-3	NA	CASSAGDTDTQYF	TGTGCCAGCAGCGCAGGTGACACAGATACGCAGTATTTT
TRBV13	NA	TRBJ2-1	NA	CASSLQLSGEQFF	TGTGCCAGCAGCTTACAGCTCTCGGGGGAGCAGTTCTTC
TRBV5-1	NA	TRBJ1-4	TRBD1	CASSWTGALREKLFF	TGCGCCAGCAGCTGGACAGGGGCGCTTCGGGAAAAACTGTTTTTT
TRBV6-1	NA	TRBJ2-1	TRBD2	CASSEAPAGGPNEQFF	TGTGCCAGCAGTGAAGCGCCTGCGGGAGGGCCAAATGAGCAGTTCTTC
TRBV29-1	NA	TRBJ2-1	TRBD1	CSVESTYDRGRTIFPNGEQFF	TGCAGCGTTGAATCTACCTATGACAGGGGGCGGACAATTTTCCCAAATGGTGAGCAGTTCTTC
TRBV5-6	NA	TRBJ1-5	NA	CASSAGENQPQHF	TGTGCCAGCAGCGCCGGGGAGAATCAGCCCCAGCATTTT
TRBV7-2	NA	TRBJ2-2	NA	CASSLALGRNTGELFF	TGTGCCAGCAGCTTAGCGCTCGGGCGGAACACCGGGGAGCTGTTTTTT
TRBV14	NA	TRBJ2-7	NA	CASSQASNEQYF	TGTGCCAGCAGCCAAGCCTCGAACGAGCAGTACTTC
TRBV19	NA	TRBJ2-1	NA	CASSISGISNEQFF	TGTGCCAGTAGTATCTCGGGTATATCCAATGAGCAGTTCTTC